This T cell receptor (beta chain) was identified during a study of T cell repertoires in cytomegalovirus infection. Study-wide context: The public TCR beta signatures pointed to both CMV infection and matching HLA type.

In its sample, this clonotype was seen many times. Its target is unknown. From the reads, TCRdb called clonotypes with MiXCR, one entry per CDR3 protein. The sample lists 70,000 to 75,000 distinct CDR3 sequences, just under 4% occurring once. Study-wide results and caveats: CMV-specific TCR beta clonotypes restricted by HLA-C were the ones dominating the ex vivo response. Public TCR beta family frequency separated CMV-and-HLA carriers, including in an independent cohort.

This CDR3 has 15 residues. Per germline, CDR1 SGHTA and CDR2 FQGNSA. V lost 4 bases to trimming and J lost 0 bases, with 10 bases between them. The sequenced material came from PBMCs. This receptor was obtained from a human donor in good health (CMV status not recorded). Some clones in this sample may be carry-over from other donors' samples. The V call is TRBV7-2, the J call TRBJ1-3; D gene uncertain. This CDR3 is CASSSSSNSGNTIYF. The CDR3 DNA is TGTGCCAGCAGCTCGTCGAGTAACTCTGGAAACACCATATATTTT.